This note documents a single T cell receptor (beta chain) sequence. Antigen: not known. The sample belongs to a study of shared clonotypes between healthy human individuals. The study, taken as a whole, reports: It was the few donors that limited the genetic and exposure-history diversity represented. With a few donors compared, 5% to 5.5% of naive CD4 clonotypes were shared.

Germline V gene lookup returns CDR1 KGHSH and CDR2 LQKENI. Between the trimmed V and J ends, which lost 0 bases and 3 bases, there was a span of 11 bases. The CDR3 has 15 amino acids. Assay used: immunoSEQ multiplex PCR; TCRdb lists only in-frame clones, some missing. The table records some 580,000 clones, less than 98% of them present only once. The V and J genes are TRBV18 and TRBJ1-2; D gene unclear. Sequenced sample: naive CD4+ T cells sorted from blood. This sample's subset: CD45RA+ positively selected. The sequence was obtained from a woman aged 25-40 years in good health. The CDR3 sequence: CASSPPRSPYYGYTF. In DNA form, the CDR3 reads TGTGCCAGCTCACCACCGAGAAGCCCTTACTATGGCTACACCTTC.